This T cell receptor (beta chain) was found in a study of vaccination and CD4 T cells after COVID-19. Study at large: Following dose two, a median approximately 65 days (range 14 to 241) passed before post-vaccine samples were taken.

V was pared by 4 bases and J by 4 bases, with 17 bases between. The CDR3 sequence is 15 residues long. Looked up from germline, CDR1 is SQVTM and CDR2 is ANQGSEA. Concerning this clonotype itself: Its antigen is unknown.

Cultured CD4+ T cell DNA underwent sequencing with the Oncomine TCR Beta short-read assay. MiXCR, run by TCRdb on the PCR reads, gives a single entry per CDR3 protein. Found here are some 17,000 distinct CDR3 sequences, roughly 60% of them singletons; the top ten hold more than 4%. Sample treatment: approximately nine-day PBMC culture with coronavirus spike peptide pools or control peptides (ViraFEST assay). Patients returned positive PCR results between March and December 2020, earlier than US Alpha, Beta and Delta variants. PBMCs, plated at fewer than 2.5 million per well, were grown in the presence of roughly 10 IU/ml IL-2 and around 10 ug/ml peptide pools.

The sequencing used CD4+ T cells from blood, cultured in vitro, collected after SARS-CoV-2 vaccination. The TCR comes from a human donor who had recovered from COVID-19. V is TRBV29-1 and J is TRBJ1-3, with no clear D. CDR3 residues: CSVANQPQQGNTIYF. The CDR3 coding sequence is TGCAGCGTTGCAAACCAGCCCCAGCAGGGAAACACCATATATTTT.